This TCR beta chain came from a study of response to subunit inactivated influenza vaccine (dated by TCRdb to the late 2010s). For the wider study: Deep quantitative T cell receptor repertoire profiling was used in the study to track responses to a trivalent subunit inactivated influenza vaccine. Summary of the overall study and its limitations: The authors proposed that each seasonal influenza vaccination may bring in only a limited number of new T cells.

Library preparation employed RT-PCR. This sample was sequenced with an Illumina HiSeq 2500. TCRdb reprocessing: public reads trimmed at Q25 with fastp, clones called with MiXCR, in-frame beta chains kept. Identical CDR3 proteins give one entry, which carries the most common genes and DNA. Here the sample has 200,000 to 300,000 distinct CDR3 sequences; 12% occur a single time. 7.8% of the sample comes from the top ten. The germline V gene (reference sequence) supplies CDR1 DFQATT and CDR2 SNEGSKA. The germline V end is reduced by 6 bases and the J end by 7 bases; junction bases left unmatched: 16. The CDR3, from cysteine to phenylalanine, totals 16 residues. The retained sequence is limited to the CDR3, 48 bases, with the frame set at the first base. To note about this clonotype: Its cognate antigen has yet to be identified. No clone much larger than this one lies a single base away; base qualities are absent.

The chain is made from TRBV20-1 and TRBJ1-5; 9 of the junction bases match TRBD1. The TCR was taken from a man aged 45-60 years who received an inactivated influenza vaccine. Donor details come from another sample of the same person, matched by shared clones. Sequencing was performed on non-naive T cells sorted from PBMCs, taken less than 15 days before vaccination. Taken with the paper, the label for cell subset or site translates to: memory T cell fraction. CDR3 loop: CSAPGTGPSFLQPQHF. The DNA sequence reads TGCAGTGCACCAGGGACAGGGCCCTCATTCCTCCAGCCCCAGCATTTT.